These T cell receptor beta chains were read from a single sample in a study of CD4 T cells in relation to SARS-CoV-2 and coronaviruses. Assay: immunoSEQ multiplex PCR; the TCRdb copy retains only in-frame clones and omits some. The sample lists tens of thousands of clones, roughly 70% occurring once. Their cognate antigens are unknown. The sample taken for sequencing was CD4+ T cells from PBMCs, cultured in vitro. The receptors stem from a human donor in good health. The CDR3 runs from the conserved cysteine through the conserved F or W. A D gene is named only where the DNA matches it firmly. Some rows mark clone size as missing; the rest say once, few, many or name a class of expanded clone.

V: TRBV24-1; D: .; J: TRBJ2-4; size: once; DNA: TGTGCCACCAGTGTAGCGCTAGCCAAAAACATTCAGTACTTC; CDR3: CATSVALAKNIQYF
V: TRBV12-5; D: TRBD2; J: TRBJ2-5; size: .; DNA: TGTGCTAGTGCACGTGGGGGGGGATGGGAGACCCAGTACTTC; CDR3: CASARGGGWETQYF
V: TRBV19; D: .; J: TRBJ2-3; size: medium-sized; DNA: TGTGCCAGTAGTACTACAGGTACTAGCACAGATACGCAGTATTTT; CDR3: CASSTTGTSTDTQYF
V: TRBV11-2; D: .; J: TRBJ2-1; size: .; DNA: TGTGCCAGCAGCTTATTCGGAGGGAGAGAGGACAATGAGCAGTTCTTC; CDR3: CASSLFGGREDNEQFF
V: TRBV4-3; D: TRBD2; J: TRBJ2-3; size: .; DNA: TGCGCCAGCAGCCAAGCGGGAGGGGGGAGCACAGATACGCAGTATTTT; CDR3: CASSQAGGGSTDTQYF
V: TRBV3-1/TRBV3-2; D: .; J: TRBJ2-7; size: few; DNA: TGTGCCAGCAGCCAAGTTACGGGGCCTGGGGGAGAGCAGTACTTC; CDR3: CASSQVTGPGGEQYF
V: TRBV28; D: .; J: TRBJ1-2; size: .; DNA: TGTGCCAGCAGATTCAGGGGTGGCTACACCTTC; CDR3: CASRFRGGYTF
V: TRBV3-1/TRBV3-2; D: .; J: TRBJ2-1; size: .; DNA: TGTGCCAGCATACCCGGACCCACTGGGTACTACAATGAGCAGTTCTTC; CDR3: CASIPGPTGYYNEQFF
V: TRBV18; D: .; J: TRBJ2-2; size: once; DNA: TGTGCCAGCTCACCACCGAACGATGGGGGTTCCGGGGAGCTGTTTTTT; CDR3: CASSPPNDGGSGELFF
V: TRBV9; D: TRBD1; J: TRBJ2-6; size: .; DNA: TGTGCCAGCAGCACCCGGACAGGGGCCTCTGGGGCCAACGTCCTGACTTTC; CDR3: CASSTRTGASGANVLTF
V: TRBV27; D: .; J: TRBJ2-2; size: few; DNA: TGTGCCAGCAGCCCGTGGGGGATCGGCACCGGGGAGCTGTTTTTT; CDR3: CASSPWGIGTGELFF
V: TRBV18; D: TRBD1; J: TRBJ2-6; size: .; DNA: TGTGCCAGCTCACTCGGGACAGGTCCTTCTGGGGCCAACGTCCTGACTTTC; CDR3: CASSLGTGPSGANVLTF
V: TRBV4-1; D: .; J: TRBJ1-4; size: .; DNA: TGCGCCAGCAGCGACAGCCTAGGGAGAAACGAAAAACTGTTTTTT; CDR3: CASSDSLGRNEKLFF
V: TRBV6-5; D: TRBD2; J: TRBJ2-3; size: .; DNA: TGTGCCAGCAGTTATGGCACGGGGGGGGGCACAGATACGCAGTATTTT; CDR3: CASSYGTGGGTDTQYF
V: TRBV5-1; D: .; J: TRBJ1-3; size: few; DNA: TGCGCCAGCAGCGCCGGGGGGGTAACTGGAAACACCATATATTTT; CDR3: CASSAGGVTGNTIYF
V: TRBV30; D: .; J: TRBJ2-2; size: .; DNA: TGTGCCTGGACCCCGTGGCAGCCCCTAACCGGGGAGCTGTTTTTT; CDR3: CAWTPWQPLTGELFF
V: TRBV27; D: .; J: TRBJ2-1; size: few; DNA: TGTGCCAGCAGTTTCAACCTCAATGAGCAGTTCTTC; CDR3: CASSFNLNEQFF
V: TRBV7-2; D: TRBD1; J: TRBJ2-1; size: few; DNA: TGTGCCAGCAGCTTGGTGACAGGGGGATACAATGAGCAGTTCTTC; CDR3: CASSLVTGGYNEQFF
V: TRBV3-1/TRBV3-2; D: TRBD1; J: TRBJ1-6; size: few; DNA: TGTGCCAGCAGCCAAGGGGGACAGGGGAACAATTCACCCCTCCACTTT; CDR3: CASSQGGQGNNSPLHF
V: TRBV7-2; D: TRBD1; J: TRBJ1-2; size: .; DNA: TGTGCCAGCAGCTCGGGCCCCGGGACAGGGGATGGCTACACCTTC; CDR3: CASSSGPGTGDGYTF
V: TRBV4-1; D: TRBD2; J: TRBJ2-1; size: .; DNA: TGCGCCAGCAGCCAGCTGGAGGCTAGCGGGTTTCGTGAGCAGTTCTTC; CDR3: CASSQLEASGFREQFF
V: TRBV6-2/TRBV6-3; D: .; J: TRBJ1-1; size: few; DNA: TGTGCCAGCAGTATGGGGGGGACTGAAGCTTTCTTT; CDR3: CASSMGGTEAFF
V: TRBV2; D: .; J: TRBJ2-3; size: .; DNA: TGTGCCAGCAGAGACAGGTCTAGCACAGATACGCAGTATTTT; CDR3: CASRDRSSTDTQYF
V: TRBV7-3; D: .; J: TRBJ1-1; size: .; DNA: TGTGCCAGCAGCTCTACAGGGAACACTGAAGCTTTCTTT; CDR3: CASSSTGNTEAFF